This TCR beta chain is from a study of identical twins. The CDR3 has 15 residues. The germline gives CDR1 SEHNR, CDR2 FQNEAQ (reference sequence). With 3 bases clipped from V and 6 bases from J, the junction kept 7 bases outside the gene matches. TCRdb itself ran the 5' RACE reads through MiXCR, one entry per CDR3 protein. Of 1.5 million to 2 million distinct CDR3 sequences listed, less than 35% were seen once; the top ten hold about 0.27%. The V call is TRBV7-9, the J call TRBJ2-1, with TRBD2 identical over 8 bases. Material: cord blood. The receptor was derived from a newborn girl in good health. For the CDR3, the DNA is TGTGCCAGCAGCTTGGGCGGGAGGTACCTCAATGAGCAGTTCTTC. It specifies CASSLGGRYLNEQFF.